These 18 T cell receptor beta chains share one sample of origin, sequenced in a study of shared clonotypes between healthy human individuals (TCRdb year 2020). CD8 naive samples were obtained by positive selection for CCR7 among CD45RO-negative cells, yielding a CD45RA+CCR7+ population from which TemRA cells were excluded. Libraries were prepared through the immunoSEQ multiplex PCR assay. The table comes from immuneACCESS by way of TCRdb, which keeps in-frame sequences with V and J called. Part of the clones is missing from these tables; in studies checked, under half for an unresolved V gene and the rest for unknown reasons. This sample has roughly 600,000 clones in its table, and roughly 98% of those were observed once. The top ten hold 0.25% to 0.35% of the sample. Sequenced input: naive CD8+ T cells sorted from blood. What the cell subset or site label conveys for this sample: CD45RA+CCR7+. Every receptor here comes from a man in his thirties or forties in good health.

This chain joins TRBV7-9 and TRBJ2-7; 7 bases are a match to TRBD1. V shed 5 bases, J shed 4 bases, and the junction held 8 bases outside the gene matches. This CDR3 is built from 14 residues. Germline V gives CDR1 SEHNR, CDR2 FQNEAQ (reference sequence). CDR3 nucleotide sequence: TGTGCCAGCAGCCCCGGGACAGCAGGTTACGAGCAGTACTTC. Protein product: CASSPGTAGYEQYF.

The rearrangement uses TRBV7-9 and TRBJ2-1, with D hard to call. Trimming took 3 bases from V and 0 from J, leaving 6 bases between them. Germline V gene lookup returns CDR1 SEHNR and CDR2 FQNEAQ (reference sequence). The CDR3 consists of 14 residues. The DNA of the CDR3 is TGTGCCAGCAGCTTCGATCCCTCCTACAATGAGCAGTTCTTC. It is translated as CASSFDPSYNEQFF.

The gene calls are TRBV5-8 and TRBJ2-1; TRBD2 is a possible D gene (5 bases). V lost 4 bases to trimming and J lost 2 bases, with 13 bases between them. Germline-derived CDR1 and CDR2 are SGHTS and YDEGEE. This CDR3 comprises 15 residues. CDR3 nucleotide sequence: TGTGCCAGCAGCCAGCTAGCAGCTGCCTACAATGAGCAGTTCTTC. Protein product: CASSQLAAAYNEQFF.

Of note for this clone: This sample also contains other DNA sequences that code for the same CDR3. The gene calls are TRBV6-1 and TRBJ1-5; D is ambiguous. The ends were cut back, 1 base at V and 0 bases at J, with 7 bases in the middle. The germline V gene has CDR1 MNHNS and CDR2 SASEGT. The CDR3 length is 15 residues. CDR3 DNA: TGTGCCAGCAGTGAAGGACGGTATAGCAATCAGCCCCAGCATTTT. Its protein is CASSEGRYSNQPQHF.

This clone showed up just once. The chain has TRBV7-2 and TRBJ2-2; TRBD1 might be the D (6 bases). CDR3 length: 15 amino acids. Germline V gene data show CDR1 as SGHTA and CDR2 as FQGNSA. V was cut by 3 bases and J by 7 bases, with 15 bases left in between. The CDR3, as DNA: TGTGCCAGCAGCTTTTTAACAGGGTCACACGGGGAGCTGTTTTTT. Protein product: CASSFLTGSHGELFF. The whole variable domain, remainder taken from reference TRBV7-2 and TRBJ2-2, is GAGVSQSPSNKVTEKGKDVELRCDPISGHTALYWYRQSLGQGLEFLIYFQGNSAPDKSGLPSDRFSAERTGGSVSTLTIQRTQQEDSAVYLCASSFLTGSHGELFFGEGSRLTVL.

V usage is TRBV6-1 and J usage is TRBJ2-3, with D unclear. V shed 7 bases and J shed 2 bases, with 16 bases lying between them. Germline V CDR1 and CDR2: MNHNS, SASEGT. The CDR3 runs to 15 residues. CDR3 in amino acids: CASTDSVKYTDTQYF. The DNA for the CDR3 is TGTGCCAGCACCGATAGTGTCAAATACACAGATACGCAGTATTTT.

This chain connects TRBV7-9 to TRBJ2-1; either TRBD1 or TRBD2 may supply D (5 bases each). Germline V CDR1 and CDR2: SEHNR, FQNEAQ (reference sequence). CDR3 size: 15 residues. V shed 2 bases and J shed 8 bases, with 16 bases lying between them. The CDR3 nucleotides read TGTGCCAGCAGCTTACGGGGTAGAGGGGTGGATGAGCAGTTCTTC. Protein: CASSLRGRGVDEQFF.

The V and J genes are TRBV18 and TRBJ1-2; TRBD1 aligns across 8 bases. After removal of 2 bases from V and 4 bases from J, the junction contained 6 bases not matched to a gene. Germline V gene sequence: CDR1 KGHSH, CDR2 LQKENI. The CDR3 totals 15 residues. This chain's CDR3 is CASSPEAGGGYGYTF. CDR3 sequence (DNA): TGTGCCAGCTCACCAGAAGCAGGGGGCGGCTATGGCTACACCTTC.

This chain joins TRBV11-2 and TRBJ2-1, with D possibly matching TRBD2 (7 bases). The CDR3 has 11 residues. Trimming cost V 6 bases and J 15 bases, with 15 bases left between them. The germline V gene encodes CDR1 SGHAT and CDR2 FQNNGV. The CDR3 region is CASRSDRGAFF. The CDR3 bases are TGTGCCAGCAGGTCGGACCGGGGGGCGTTCTTC.

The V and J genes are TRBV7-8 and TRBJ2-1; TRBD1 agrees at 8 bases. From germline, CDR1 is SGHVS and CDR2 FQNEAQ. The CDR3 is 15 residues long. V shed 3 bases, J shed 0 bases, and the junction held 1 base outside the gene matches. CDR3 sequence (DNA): TGTGCCAGCAGCTTCGGGACAGGCTCCTACAATGAGCAGTTCTTC. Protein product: CASSFGTGSYNEQFF.

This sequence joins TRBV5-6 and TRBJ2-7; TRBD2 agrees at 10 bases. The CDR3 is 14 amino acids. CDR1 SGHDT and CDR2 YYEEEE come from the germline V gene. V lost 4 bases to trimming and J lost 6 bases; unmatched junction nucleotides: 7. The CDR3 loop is CASSPPSGSGEQYF. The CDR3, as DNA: TGTGCCAGCAGCCCTCCTAGCGGGAGCGGCGAGCAGTACTTC.

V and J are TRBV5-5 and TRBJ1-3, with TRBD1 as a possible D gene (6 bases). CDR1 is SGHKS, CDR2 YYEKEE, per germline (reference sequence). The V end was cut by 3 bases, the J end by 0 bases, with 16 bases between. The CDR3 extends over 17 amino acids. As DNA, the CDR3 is TGTGCCAGCAGCTCCCACGGCGAGGGGGACTCTGGAAACACCATATATTTT. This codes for CASSSHGEGDSGNTIYF.

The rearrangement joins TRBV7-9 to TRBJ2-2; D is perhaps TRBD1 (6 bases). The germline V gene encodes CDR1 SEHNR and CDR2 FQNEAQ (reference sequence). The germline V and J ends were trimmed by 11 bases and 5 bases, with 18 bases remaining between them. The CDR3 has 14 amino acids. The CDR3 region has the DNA TGTGCCCACCCAATACAGGGATCTACCGGGGAGCTGTTTTTT. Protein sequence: CAHPIQGSTGELFF.

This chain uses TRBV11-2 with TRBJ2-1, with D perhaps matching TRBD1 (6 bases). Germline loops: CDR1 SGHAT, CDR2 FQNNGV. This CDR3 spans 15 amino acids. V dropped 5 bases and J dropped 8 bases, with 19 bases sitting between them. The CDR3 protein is CASSPRSGVIHEQFF. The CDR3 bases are TGTGCCAGCAGCCCCCGTTCAGGGGTAATACATGAGCAGTTCTTC.

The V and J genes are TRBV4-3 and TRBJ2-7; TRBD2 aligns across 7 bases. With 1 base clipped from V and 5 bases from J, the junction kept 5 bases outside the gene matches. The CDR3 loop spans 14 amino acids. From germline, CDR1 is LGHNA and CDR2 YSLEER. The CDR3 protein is CASSQGTRGHEQYF. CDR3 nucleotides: TGCGCCAGCAGCCAAGGGACTAGGGGACACGAGCAGTACTTC.

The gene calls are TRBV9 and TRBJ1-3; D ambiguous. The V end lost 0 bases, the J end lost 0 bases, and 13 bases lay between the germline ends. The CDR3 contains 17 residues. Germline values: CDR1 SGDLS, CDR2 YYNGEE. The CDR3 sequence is CASSVASVSASGNTIYF. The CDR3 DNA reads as TGTGCCAGCAGCGTAGCTTCTGTGTCTGCCTCTGGAAACACCATATATTTT.

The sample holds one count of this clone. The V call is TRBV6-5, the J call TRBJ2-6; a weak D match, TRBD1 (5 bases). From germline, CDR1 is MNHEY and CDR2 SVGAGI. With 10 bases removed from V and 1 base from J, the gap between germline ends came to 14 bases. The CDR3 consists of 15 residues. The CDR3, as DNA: TGTGCCACTACGAAAGGGGTTTCTGGGGCCAACGTCCTGACTTTC. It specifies CATTKGVSGANVLTF.

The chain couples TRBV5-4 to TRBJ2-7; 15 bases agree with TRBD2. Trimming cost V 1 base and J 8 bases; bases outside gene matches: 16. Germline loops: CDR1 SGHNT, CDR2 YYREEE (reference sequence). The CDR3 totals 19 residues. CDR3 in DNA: TGTGCCAGCAGCTTGTCCGGGACTAGCGGGAGGTACCCGTTCGGGCAGCAGTACTTC. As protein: CASSLSGTSGRYPFGQQYF.